This TCR beta chain stems from a study of T cell responses to AZD1222 COVID-19 vaccine. Study-wide results and caveats: With dominance at 160-218 and 743-854, vaccine-associated CD4 TCRs spanned spike.

Here immunoSEQ multiplex PCR was the method, and the copy in TCRdb shows in-frame clones only, minus some. The sample holds roughly 53,000 clones, about 81% seen once. Trimming shortened V by 4 bases and J by 7 bases, and 11 bases separated the two germline ends. CDR1 is SGDLS, CDR2 YYNGEE, per germline. This CDR3 spans 13 amino acids. Comment on this clone: Antigen: not known.

The chain uses TRBV9 and TRBJ2-2; D is uncertain. The material sequenced was peripheral blood, taken on day 0 of AZD1222 vaccination. This sequence was found in an adult in good health. The DNA for the CDR3 is TGTGCCAGCAGCCTGAACTCGGGCGGGGAGCTGTTTTTT. It codes for CASSLNSGGELFF.